These 9 T cell receptor beta chains were all obtained from the same sample, sequenced in a study of molecular identifiers for immune sequencing clone quantification (dated by TCRdb to the late 2010s). The protocol used for the library was PCR. Sequencing instrument: Illumina HiSeq 4000. The public reads were reanalyzed by TCRdb: fastp trimming at Q25, MiXCR alignment, in-frame beta chains only. Entries are consolidated by CDR3 protein sequence, retaining the most common genes and DNA. Across this sample there are about 320,000 distinct CDR3 sequences, with about a fifth seen only once. The ten largest clones take up approximately 0.83% of the sample. Sample: naive CD8+ T cells from blood, with Jurkat cell RNA spiked in. The meaning of the sample's cell subset or site label: FACS-sorted CD8+CD4-CCR7+CD45RA+ naive T cells. Receptors were obtained from a human donor in good health. Some libraries in this study had Jurkat cell RNA spiked in.

In this sample, this clonotype turned up many times. This sequence joins TRBV7-8 and TRBJ2-4, with D maybe TRBD1 (6 bases). The CDR3 consists of 14 residues. V was pared by 7 bases and J by 1 base, with 11 bases between. Germline V gene data show CDR1 as SGHVS and CDR2 as FQNEAQ. The CDR3 nucleotides are TGTGCCAGCACCAAAAGGGGGGCCAAAAACATTCAGTACTTC. Translated: CASTKRGAKNIQYF.

In its sample, this clonotype was seen many times. The rearrangement uses TRBV19 and TRBJ1-5, with D perhaps matching TRBD1 (5 bases). V lost 6 bases and J lost 0, with 12 bases in between. There are 15 residues in the CDR3. CDR1 is LNHDA and CDR2 is SQIVND in the germline V gene (reference sequence). For the CDR3, the DNA is TGTGCCAGTAGGATCGGACATCTTAGCAATCAGCCCCAGCATTTT. This translates into CASRIGHLSNQPQHF.

This clonotype was detected many times. This chain links TRBV30 with TRBJ2-6, with a possible D match to TRBD1 (5 bases). Per germline, CDR1 GTSNPN and CDR2 SVGIG (reference sequence). The V gene lost 5 bases and the J gene lost 1 base, with 9 bases spanning the gap. The CDR3 contains 14 residues. CDR3 protein: CAWSPGSGANVLTF. The DNA for the CDR3 is TGTGCCTGGTCGCCAGGGTCTGGGGCCAACGTCCTGACTTTC.

The V and J genes are TRBV30 and TRBJ2-1, with D perhaps matching TRBD1 or TRBD2 (6 bases each). Germline V gene lookup returns CDR1 GTSNPN and CDR2 SVGIG (reference sequence). The CDR3 loop spans 13 amino acids. V lost 3 bases to trimming and J lost 4 bases, with 10 bases between them. CDR3 protein: CAWSTGAYNEQFF. DNA for the CDR3: TGTGCCTGGAGCACGGGGGCGTACAATGAGCAGTTCTTC.

The chain carries TRBV6-5 and TRBJ2-1; 11 bases match TRBD2. This CDR3 is 15 amino acids long. V was pared by 2 bases and J by 9 bases, with 6 bases of the junction left unmatched. Germline CDR1 reads MNHEY; CDR2 reads SVGAGI. Here the CDR3 reads CASSYGSGGVFEQFF. CDR3 nucleotide sequence: TGTGCCAGCAGTTACGGTAGCGGGGGGGTATTTGAGCAGTTCTTC.

With respect to this clonotype: This could be a read error, since a much larger clone is one nucleotide away. The rearrangement uses TRBV30 and TRBJ2-7; D not certain. The CDR3 consists of 11 residues. Looked up from germline, CDR1 is GTSNPN and CDR2 is SVGIG (reference sequence). CDR3 DNA sequence: TGTGCCTGGGCAACCATGGGCGAGCGGTACTTC. Protein product: CAWATMGERYF. The full variable domain, completed using reference TRBV30 and TRBJ2-7, is SQTIHQWPATLVQPVGSPLSLECTVEGTSNPNLYWYRQAAGRGLQLLFYSVGIGQISSEVPQNLSASRPQDRQFILSSKKLLLSDSGFYLCAWATMGERYFGPGTRLTVT.

In its sample, this clonotype was seen many times. The V and J genes are TRBV27 and TRBJ1-6; no firm D call. The CDR3 covers 16 residues. V was trimmed by 7 bases and J by 0 bases, leaving 13 bases between them. CDR1 and CDR2 (germline): MNHEY, SMNVEV (reference sequence). The CDR3 here is CASTLSGSSYNSPLHF. The CDR3 coding sequence is TGTGCCAGCACCCTTAGCGGGAGCTCCTATAATTCACCCCTCCACTTT.

About this clonotype: A clone one base away is much larger, so this may be a read error. The V call is TRBV6-2 or TRBV6-3, the J call TRBJ2-2; a possible D gene is TRBD2 (5 bases). The CDR3 consists of 12 residues. Germline CDR1 is MNHEY and CDR2 is SVGEGT. In DNA form, the CDR3 reads TGTGCCAGCAGTTTGGTTTTCGGGGAGCTGGTTTTT. Translated: CASSLVFGELVF.

Many counts were recorded for this clonotype. The genes are TRBV2 and TRBJ2-7, with D perhaps given as TRBD1 or TRBD2 (5 bases each). Germline CDR1 is SNHLY and CDR2 is FYNNEI. Trimming took 2 bases from V and 2 from J, leaving 13 bases between them. This CDR3 spans 15 amino acids. CDR3 coding DNA: TGTGCCAGCAGTGAATTCGGGACCGCGGCCTACGAGCAGTACTTC. Translation: CASSEFGTAAYEQYF.